The clone carrying this T cell receptor beta chain was detected ten times or more. The antigen is undetermined. The entry originates in a study of Graves' ophthalmopathy and Graves' hyperthyroidism. Study-wide findings and caveats: With roughly 65% sensitivity and approximately 72% specificity, the model predicted ophthalmopathy progression.

No donor had other autoimmune disease, uncontrolled infection, pregnancy or lactation. Amplifying from RNA transcripts, the study obtained TCR beta CDR3 regions. The authors performed first-round RT-PCR with HTBI primers and then a second-round multiplex PCR. TCRdb fed the multiplex PCR reads into MiXCR, producing one record per CDR3 protein. The sample lists under 350,000 distinct CDR3 sequences, roughly a sixth occurring once. The CDR3 covers 18 residues. The V and J ends lost 5 bases and 0 bases, in that order; junction bases with no gene match: 8. Germline V gene data show CDR1 as SGHVS and CDR2 as FQNEAQ.

The receptor's source is an adult man with Graves' ophthalmopathy. Sequencing used peripheral blood. This sequence joins TRBV7-8 and TRBJ1-3; 12 positions match TRBD1. Here the CDR3 reads CASSPGTGGRNSGNTIYF. Here the CDR3 DNA reads TGTGCCAGCAGCCCCGGGACAGGGGGCCGAAACTCTGGAAACACCATATATTTT.